The source of this T cell receptor beta chain is a study of T cells of healthy individuals. Per the germline V gene, CDR1 is LNHNV and CDR2 is YYDKDF (reference sequence). The CDR3 consists of 15 residues. J lost 3 bases, V lost 1 base, and 3 bases had no gene match. Each CDR3 protein is one row after TCRdb ran MiXCR on the 5' RACE reads. The data show tens of thousands of distinct CDR3 sequences, over 12% seen once. This receptor was taken from a human donor in good health. The genes are TRBV15 and TRBJ1-5; TRBD1 matches 7 bases. CDR3 sequence reads: CATSRGGTDNQPQHF. The CDR3 DNA reads TGTGCCACCAGCAGAGGCGGGACAGACAATCAGCCCCAGCATTTT.